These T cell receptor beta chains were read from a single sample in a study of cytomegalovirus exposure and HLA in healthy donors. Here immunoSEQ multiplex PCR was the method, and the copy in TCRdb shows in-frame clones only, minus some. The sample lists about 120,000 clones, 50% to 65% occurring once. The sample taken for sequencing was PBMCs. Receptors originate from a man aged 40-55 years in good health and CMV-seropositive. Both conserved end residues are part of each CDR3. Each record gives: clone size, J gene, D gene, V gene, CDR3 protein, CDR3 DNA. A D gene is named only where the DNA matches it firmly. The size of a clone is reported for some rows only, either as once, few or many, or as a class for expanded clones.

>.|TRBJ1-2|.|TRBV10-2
CASGTQGQGGYTF
TGCGCCAGCGGAACGCAGGGGCAAGGTGGCTACACCTTC
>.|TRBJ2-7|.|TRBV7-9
CASSQRGADHEQYF
TGTGCCAGCAGCCAGCGCGGGGCGGACCACGAGCAGTACTTC
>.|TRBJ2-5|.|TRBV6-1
CASRGTSQETQYF
TGTGCCAGCAGAGGGACAAGCCAAGAGACCCAGTACTTC
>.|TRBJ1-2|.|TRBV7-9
CASNRARAGINYGYTF
TGTGCCAGCAACAGGGCCCGGGCAGGGATTAACTATGGCTACACCTTC
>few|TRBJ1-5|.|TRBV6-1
CASSEAGRGFQPQHF
TGTGCCAGCAGTGAGGCGGGCCGGGGGTTTCAGCCCCAGCATTTT
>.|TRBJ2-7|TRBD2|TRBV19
CASSATSGGYEQYF
TGTGCCAGTAGCGCGACTAGCGGGGGGTACGAGCAGTACTTC
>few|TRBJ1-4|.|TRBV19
CASGLVGRATNEKLFF
TGTGCCAGTGGGCTGGTCGGGAGGGCAACTAATGAAAAACTGTTTTTT
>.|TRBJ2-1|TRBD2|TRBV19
CASSPLAGGPSEQFF
TGTGCCAGTAGTCCTCTAGCGGGGGGGCCCAGTGAGCAGTTCTTC
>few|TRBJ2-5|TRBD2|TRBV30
CAWSGTSGETQYF
TGTGCCTGGAGTGGGACTAGCGGGGAGACCCAGTACTTC
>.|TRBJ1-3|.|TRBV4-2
CASSQDPRPGDSGNTIYF
TGTGCCAGCAGCCAAGATCCTCGCCCAGGGGATTCTGGAAACACCATATATTTT
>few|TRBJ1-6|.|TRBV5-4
CASSLSSSYNSPLHF
TGTGCCAGCAGCCTATCGAGCTCCTATAATTCACCCCTCCACTTT
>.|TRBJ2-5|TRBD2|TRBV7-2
CASSLAGRGDGETQYF
TGTGCCAGCAGCTTAGCGGGACGGGGGGATGGGGAGACCCAGTACTTC
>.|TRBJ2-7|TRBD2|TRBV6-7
CASTGRATYEQYF
TGTGCCAGCACCGGGAGGGCAACCTACGAGCAGTACTTC
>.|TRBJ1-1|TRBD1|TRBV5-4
CASSLATGREAFF
TGTGCCAGCAGCTTGGCGACAGGGCGAGAAGCTTTCTTT
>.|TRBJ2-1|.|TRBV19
CASSPGVVHYYNEQFF
TGTGCCAGTAGTCCCGGTGTGGTACACTATTACAATGAGCAGTTCTTC
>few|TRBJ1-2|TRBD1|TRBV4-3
CASSQRVRDRVSYTF
TGCGCCAGCAGCCAGCGGGTGCGGGACAGGGTGAGCTACACCTTC
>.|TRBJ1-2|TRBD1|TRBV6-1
CASSEAGQGGDYGYTF
TGTGCCAGCAGTGAAGCGGGACAGGGAGGGGACTATGGCTACACCTTC
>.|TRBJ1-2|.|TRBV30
CAWSVQVGSFNYGYTF
TGTGCCTGGAGTGTACAGGTGGGATCTTTTAACTATGGCTACACCTTC
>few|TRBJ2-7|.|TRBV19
CASSQGGGREQYF
TGTGCCAGTAGTCAAGGGGGTGGCAGGGAGCAGTACTTC
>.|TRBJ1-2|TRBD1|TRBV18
CASSPPTEGAYGYTF
TGTGCCAGCTCACCACCGACCGAGGGGGCCTATGGCTACACCTTC
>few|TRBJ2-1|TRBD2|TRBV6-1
CASSSGGDNEQFF
TGTGCCAGCTCATCGGGGGGGGACAATGAGCAGTTCTTC
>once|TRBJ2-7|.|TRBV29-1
CSVEPHPRGRVYEQYF
TGCAGCGTTGAACCTCATCCCCGCGGCAGGGTCTACGAGCAGTACTTC
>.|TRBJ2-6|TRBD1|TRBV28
CASSLFGRQGATGANVLTF
TGTGCCAGCAGTTTGTTCGGTCGACAGGGGGCCACTGGGGCCAACGTCCTGACTTTC
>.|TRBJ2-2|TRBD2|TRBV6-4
CASSVLAGTNTGELFF
TGTGCCAGCAGTGTACTAGCGGGGACCAACACCGGGGAGCTGTTTTTT
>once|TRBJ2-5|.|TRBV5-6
CASSLGRGKETQYF
TGTGCCAGCAGCTTAGGGAGGGGGAAGGAGACCCAGTACTTC
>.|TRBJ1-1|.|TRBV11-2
CASSATGNTEAFF
TGTGCCAGCAGCGCGACAGGGAACACTGAAGCTTTCTTT
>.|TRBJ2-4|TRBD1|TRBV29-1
CSALDRERNIQYF
TGCAGCGCCCTCGACAGGGAGCGGAACATTCAGTACTTC
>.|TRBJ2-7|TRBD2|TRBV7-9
CASSLTSGECEQYF
TGTGCCAGCAGCTTAACCAGCGGGGAGTGCGAGCAGTACTTC
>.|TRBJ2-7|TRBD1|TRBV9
CASSGDRGGWYEQYF
TGTGCCAGCAGCGGGGACAGGGGAGGTTGGTACGAGCAGTACTTC
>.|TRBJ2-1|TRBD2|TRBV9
CASSVGVAGNNEQFF
TGTGCCAGCAGCGTAGGGGTAGCGGGAAACAATGAGCAGTTCTTC
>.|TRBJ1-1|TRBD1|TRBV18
CASSPTGAGGTEAFF
TGTGCCAGCTCACCTACAGGGGCGGGAGGCACTGAAGCTTTCTTT
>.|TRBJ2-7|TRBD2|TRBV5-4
CASSLGLAVDGREQYF
TGTGCCAGCAGCTTGGGACTAGCGGTAGACGGTCGCGAGCAGTACTTC
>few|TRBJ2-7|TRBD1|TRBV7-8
CASSLRQGTYEQYF
TGTGCCAGCAGTCTTAGACAGGGTACCTACGAGCAGTACTTC
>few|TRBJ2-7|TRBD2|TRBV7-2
CASSLDDGRAYEQYF
TGTGCCAGCAGCTTAGATGACGGGAGGGCCTACGAGCAGTACTTC
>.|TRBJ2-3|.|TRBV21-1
CASSKSRCTDTQYF
TGTGCCAGCAGCAAATCGAGATGCACAGATACGCAGTATTTT
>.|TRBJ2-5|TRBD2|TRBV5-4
CASSLRWLAGGETQYF
TGTGCCAGCAGCTTGCGGTGGCTAGCGGGGGGGGAGACCCAGTACTTC
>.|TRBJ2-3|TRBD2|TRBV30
CAGSGLAGRRDTQYF
TGTGCCGGCAGCGGACTAGCGGGGAGGAGGGATACGCAGTATTTT
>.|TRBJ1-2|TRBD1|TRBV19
CASSRPGQGEIGYTF
TGTGCCAGTAGTCGCCCCGGACAGGGGGAGATTGGCTACACCTTC
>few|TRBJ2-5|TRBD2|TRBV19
CASRQLAGDEQETQYF
TGTGCCAGTAGACAGTTAGCGGGAGATGAGCAAGAGACCCAGTACTTC